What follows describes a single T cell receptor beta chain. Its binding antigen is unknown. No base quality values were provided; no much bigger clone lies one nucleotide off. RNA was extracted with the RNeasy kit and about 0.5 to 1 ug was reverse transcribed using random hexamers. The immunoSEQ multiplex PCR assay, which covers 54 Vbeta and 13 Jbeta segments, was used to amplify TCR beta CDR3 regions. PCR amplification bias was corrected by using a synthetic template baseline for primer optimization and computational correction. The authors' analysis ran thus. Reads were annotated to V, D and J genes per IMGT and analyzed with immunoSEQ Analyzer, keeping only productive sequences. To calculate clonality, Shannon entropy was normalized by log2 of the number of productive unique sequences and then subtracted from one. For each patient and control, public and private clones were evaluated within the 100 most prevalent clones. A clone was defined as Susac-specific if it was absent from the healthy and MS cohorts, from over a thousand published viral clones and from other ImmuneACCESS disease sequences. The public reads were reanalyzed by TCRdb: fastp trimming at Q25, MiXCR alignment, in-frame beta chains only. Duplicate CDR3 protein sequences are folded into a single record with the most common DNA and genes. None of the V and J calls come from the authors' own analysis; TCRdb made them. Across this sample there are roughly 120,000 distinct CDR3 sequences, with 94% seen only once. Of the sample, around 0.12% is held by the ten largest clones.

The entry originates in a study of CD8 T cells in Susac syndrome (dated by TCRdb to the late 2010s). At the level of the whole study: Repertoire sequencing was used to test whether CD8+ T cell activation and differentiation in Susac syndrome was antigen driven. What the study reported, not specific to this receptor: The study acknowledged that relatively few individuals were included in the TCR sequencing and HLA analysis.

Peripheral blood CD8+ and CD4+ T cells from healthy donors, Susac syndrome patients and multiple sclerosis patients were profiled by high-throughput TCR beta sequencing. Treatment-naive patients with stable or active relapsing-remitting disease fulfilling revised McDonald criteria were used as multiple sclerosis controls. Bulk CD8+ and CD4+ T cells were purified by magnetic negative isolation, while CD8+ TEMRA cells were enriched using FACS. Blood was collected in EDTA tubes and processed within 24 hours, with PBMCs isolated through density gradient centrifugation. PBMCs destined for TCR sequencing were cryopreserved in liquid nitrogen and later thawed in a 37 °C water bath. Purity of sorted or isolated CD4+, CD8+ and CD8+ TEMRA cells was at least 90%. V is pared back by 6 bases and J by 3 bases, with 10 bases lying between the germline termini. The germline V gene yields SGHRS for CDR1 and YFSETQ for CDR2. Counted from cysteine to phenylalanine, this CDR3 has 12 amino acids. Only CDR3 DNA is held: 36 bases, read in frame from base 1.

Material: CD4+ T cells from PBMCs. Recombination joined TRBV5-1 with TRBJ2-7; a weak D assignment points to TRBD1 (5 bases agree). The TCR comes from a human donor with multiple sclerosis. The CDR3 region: CASIGRDYEQYF. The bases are TGCGCCAGCATCGGCAGGGACTACGAGCAGTACTTC.